The entry that follows covers one TCR beta chain sequence. This sample was taken from a study of blood T cell repertoires in COVID-19. Study-level background: The United States, Italy and Spain provided the acute and convalescent COVID-19 samples. Sources were T cells, B-cell-depleted T cells, or PBMCs; the material itself was cDNA or gDNA.

This CDR3 has 16 residues. Germline values: CDR1 SSHAT, CDR2 FNYEAQ (reference sequence). The ends were cut back, 8 bases at V and 2 bases at J, with 21 bases in the middle. In the authors' methods: Reference gene primer amplification gave estimated nucleated cell counts. This table comes from immunoSEQ multiplex PCR, and its TCRdb copy is limited to in-frame clones, with some not included. The V and J calls and clone size come from that table; D and trimming were worked out from the DNA. Among over 200,000 clones listed, roughly 86% were seen once. The sequencing input was peripheral blood. This chain links TRBV7-7 with TRBJ2-5; D might be TRBD2 (6 bases). The clonotype originates from a woman aged 60-75 years with acute or convalescent COVID-19. The CDR3 reads CASSRGIGSGQETQYF. The CDR3 region has the DNA TGTGCCAGCTCCCGGGGGATAGGATCCGGTCAAGAGACCCAGTACTTC.